This T cell receptor beta chain derives from a study of T cells in Graves' hyperthyroidism and ophthalmopathy. Germline-derived CDR1 and CDR2 are MNHNS and SASEGT. This CDR3 comprises 13 residues. V was clipped by 8 bases and J by 4 bases, with 11 bases between them. A note on this clonotype: Its antigen is not known.

Clinical symptoms, serum thyroxine, TRAb, thyroid ultrasound and orbital computed tomography established diagnosis. Fresh peripheral blood, approximately 9.6 ml, yielded the PBMCs. RNA transcripts gave rise to amplified TCR beta CDR3 regions. HTBI primers were used for first-round RT-PCR of the TCR CDR3. TCRdb re-derived calls from the multiplex PCR reads in MiXCR, one entry per CDR3 protein. This sample has about 59,000 distinct CDR3 sequences, with 53% found just once. Points from the study as a whole: A median 6.5 months before onset, the model predicted ophthalmopathy. Most clonotypes that expanded in the thyroid above 0.001 also showed up in blood.

This receptor was obtained from a woman aged 55-70 years with Graves' ophthalmopathy. The chain couples TRBV6-1 to TRBJ2-2, with D maybe TRBD2 (6 bases). Sequenced input: blood. The CDR3 DNA is TGTGCCAGCGGCCCCGGGGGCACCGGGGAGCTGTTTTTT. Translated, it gives CASGPGGTGELFF.